This T cell receptor beta chain was recorded in a study of spatial heterogeneity in lung cancer. Germline V gene lookup returns CDR1 DFQATT and CDR2 SNEGSKA (reference sequence). This CDR3 region has 11 residues. Trimming left V 1 base short and J 15 bases short, with 10 bases between. Time point meaning: blood at routine non-recurrence follow-up after resection. One entry per CDR3 protein results from TCRdb running MiXCR on the 5' RACE reads. The sample has around 41,000 distinct CDR3 sequences, approximately 24% seen once. This clonotype was observed a handful of times. V and J are TRBV20-1 and TRBJ1-6; no definite D call. The source is a female donor with early-stage non-small cell lung cancer. The starting material was PBMCs, obtained at follow-up. The CDR3 loop reads CSARAGLVLHF. The CDR3 nucleotides are TGCAGTGCTAGAGCCGGACTAGTCCTCCACTTT.